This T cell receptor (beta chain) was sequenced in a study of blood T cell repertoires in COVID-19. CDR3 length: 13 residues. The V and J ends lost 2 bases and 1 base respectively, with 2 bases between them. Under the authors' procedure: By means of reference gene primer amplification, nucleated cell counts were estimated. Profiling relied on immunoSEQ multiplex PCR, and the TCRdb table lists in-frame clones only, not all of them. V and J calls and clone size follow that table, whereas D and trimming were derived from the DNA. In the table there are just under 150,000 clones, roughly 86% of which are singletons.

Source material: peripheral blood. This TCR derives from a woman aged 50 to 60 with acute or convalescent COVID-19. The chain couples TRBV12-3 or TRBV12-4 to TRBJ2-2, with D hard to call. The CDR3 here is CASSLQNTGELFF. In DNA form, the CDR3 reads TGTGCCAGCAGTTTACAGAACACCGGGGAGCTGTTTTTT.